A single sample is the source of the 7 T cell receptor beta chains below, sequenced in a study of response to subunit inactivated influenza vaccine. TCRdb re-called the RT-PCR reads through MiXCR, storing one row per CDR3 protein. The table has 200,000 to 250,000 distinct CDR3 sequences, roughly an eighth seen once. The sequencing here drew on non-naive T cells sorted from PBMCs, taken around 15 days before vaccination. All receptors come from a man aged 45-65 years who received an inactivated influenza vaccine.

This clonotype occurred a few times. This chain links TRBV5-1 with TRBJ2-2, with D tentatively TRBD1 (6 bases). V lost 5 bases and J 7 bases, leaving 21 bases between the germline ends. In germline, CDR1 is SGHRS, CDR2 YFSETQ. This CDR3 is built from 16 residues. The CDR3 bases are TGCGCCAGCAGACGTCGACAGGCCTCGGTAGACGGGGAGCTGTTTTTT. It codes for CASRRRQASVDGELFF.

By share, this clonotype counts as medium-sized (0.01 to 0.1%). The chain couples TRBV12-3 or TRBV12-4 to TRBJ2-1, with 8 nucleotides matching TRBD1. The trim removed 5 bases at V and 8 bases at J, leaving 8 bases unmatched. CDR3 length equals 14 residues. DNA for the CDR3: TGTGCCAGCAGTAAAACAGGGGGTGGGTATGAGCAGTTCTTC. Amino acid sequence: CASSKTGGGYEQFF.

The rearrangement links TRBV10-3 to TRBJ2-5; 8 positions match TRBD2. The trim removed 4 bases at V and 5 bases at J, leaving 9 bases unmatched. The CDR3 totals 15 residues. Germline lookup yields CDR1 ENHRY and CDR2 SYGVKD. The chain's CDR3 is CAISVLAGMGETQYF. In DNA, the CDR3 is TGTGCCATCAGTGTATTAGCGGGGATGGGGGAGACCCAGTACTTC.

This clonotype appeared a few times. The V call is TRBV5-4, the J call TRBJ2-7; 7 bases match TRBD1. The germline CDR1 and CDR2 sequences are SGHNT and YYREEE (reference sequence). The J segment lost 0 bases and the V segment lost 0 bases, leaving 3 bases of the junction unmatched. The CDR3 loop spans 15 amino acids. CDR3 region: CASSLEGARSYEQYF. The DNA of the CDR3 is TGTGCCAGCAGCTTGGAGGGGGCCCGCTCCTACGAGCAGTACTTC.

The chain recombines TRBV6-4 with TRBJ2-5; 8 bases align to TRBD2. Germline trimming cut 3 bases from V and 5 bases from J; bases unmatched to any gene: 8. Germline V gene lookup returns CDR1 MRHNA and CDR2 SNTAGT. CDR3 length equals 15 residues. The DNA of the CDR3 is TGTGCCAGCAGTGAGGACGGGGGGGCCCGGGAGACCCAGTACTTC. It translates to CASSEDGGARETQYF.

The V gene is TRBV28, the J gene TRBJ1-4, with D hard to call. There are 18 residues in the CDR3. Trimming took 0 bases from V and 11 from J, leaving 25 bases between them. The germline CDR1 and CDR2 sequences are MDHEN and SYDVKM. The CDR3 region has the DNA TGTGCCAGCAGTTTATGGACCCAGCCTCTCACACCAAAAGGGAAACTGTTTTTT. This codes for CASSLWTQPLTPKGKLFF.

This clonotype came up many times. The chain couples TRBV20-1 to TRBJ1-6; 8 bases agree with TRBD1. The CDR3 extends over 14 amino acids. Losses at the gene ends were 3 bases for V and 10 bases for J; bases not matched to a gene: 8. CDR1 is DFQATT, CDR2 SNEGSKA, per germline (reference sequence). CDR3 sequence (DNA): TGCAGTGCTAGGACCAGGGGGCGTCGGTCACCCCTCCACTTT. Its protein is CSARTRGRRSPLHF.